The clone carrying this T cell receptor (beta chain) was detected only once. What it binds is not known. Repertoires were generated with immunoSEQ multiplex PCR, while TCRdb's copy carries only in-frame clones and drops some. The sample has about 70,000 clones, about 83% seen once. The data stem from a study of T cell responses to AZD1222 COVID-19 vaccine. Study as a whole: Pooled together were second doses at about 4 or about 12 weeks.

The CDR3 loop spans 14 amino acids. Germline-derived CDR1 and CDR2 are MNHEY and SVGAGI. The V and J ends lost 2 bases and 2 bases respectively, with 10 bases between them. Study outcomes and limitations: Clonal diversity was possibly underestimated, and the donors were mostly white British, with more females.

The sequenced sample was peripheral blood, obtained on day 0 of AZD1222 vaccination. This receptor was obtained from an adult in good health. The V gene is TRBV6-5, the J gene TRBJ2-7, with D perhaps matching TRBD2 (6 bases). The CDR3 DNA sequence: TGTGCCAGCAGTTACGGCGGAGGGCCCTACGAGCAGTACTTC. As protein: CASSYGGGPYEQYF.